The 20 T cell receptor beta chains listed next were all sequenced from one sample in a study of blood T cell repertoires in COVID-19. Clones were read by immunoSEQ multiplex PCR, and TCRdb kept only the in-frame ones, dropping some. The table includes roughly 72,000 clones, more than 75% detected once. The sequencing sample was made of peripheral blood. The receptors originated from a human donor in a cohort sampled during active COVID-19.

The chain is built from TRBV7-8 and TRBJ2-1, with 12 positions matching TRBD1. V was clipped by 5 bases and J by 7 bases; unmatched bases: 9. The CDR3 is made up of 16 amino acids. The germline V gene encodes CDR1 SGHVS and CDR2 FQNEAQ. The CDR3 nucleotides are TGTGCCAGCAGCCCGAGGGACAGGGGGCTTATAAATGAGCAGTTCTTC. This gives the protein CASSPRDRGLINEQFF.

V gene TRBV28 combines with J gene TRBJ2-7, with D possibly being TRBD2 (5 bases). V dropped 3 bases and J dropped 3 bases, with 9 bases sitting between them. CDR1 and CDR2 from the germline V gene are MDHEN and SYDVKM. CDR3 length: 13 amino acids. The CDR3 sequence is CASSFGEFYEQYF. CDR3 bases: TGTGCCAGCAGTTTTGGGGAGTTCTACGAGCAGTACTTC.

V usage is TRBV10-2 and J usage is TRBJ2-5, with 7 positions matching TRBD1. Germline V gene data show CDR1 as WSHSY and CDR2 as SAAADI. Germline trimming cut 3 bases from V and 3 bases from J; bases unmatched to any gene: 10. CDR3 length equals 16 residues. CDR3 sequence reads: CASSEWGRGGEETQYF. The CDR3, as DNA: TGCGCCAGCAGTGAATGGGGGAGAGGGGGCGAAGAGACCCAGTACTTC.

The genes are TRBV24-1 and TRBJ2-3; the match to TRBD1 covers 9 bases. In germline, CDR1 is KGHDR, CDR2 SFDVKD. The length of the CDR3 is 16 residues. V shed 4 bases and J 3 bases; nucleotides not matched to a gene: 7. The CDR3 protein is CATSEGTGLRTDTQYF. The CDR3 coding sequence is TGTGCCACCAGTGAAGGGACAGGGCTAAGGACAGATACGCAGTATTTT.

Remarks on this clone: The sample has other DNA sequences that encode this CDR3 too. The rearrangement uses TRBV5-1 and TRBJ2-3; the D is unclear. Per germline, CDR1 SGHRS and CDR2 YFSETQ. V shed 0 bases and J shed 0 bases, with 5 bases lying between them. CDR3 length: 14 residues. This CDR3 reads CASSLAESTDTQYF. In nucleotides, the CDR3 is TGCGCCAGCAGCTTGGCGGAGAGCACAGATACGCAGTATTTT.

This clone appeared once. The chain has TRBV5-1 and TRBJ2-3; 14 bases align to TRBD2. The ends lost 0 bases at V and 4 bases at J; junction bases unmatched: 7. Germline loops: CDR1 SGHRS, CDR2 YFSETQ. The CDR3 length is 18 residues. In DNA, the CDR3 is TGCGCCAGCAGCTTGGGAGGACTAGCGGGAGGAATCTCAGATACGCAGTATTTT. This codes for CASSLGGLAGGISDTQYF.

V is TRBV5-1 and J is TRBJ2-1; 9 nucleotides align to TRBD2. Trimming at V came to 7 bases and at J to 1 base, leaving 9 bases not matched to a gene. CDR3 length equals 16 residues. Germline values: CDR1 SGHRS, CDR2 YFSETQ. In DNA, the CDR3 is TGCGCCAGCTCCATAGATAGCGGGAGTTCCTACAATGAGCAGTTCTTC. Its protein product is CASSIDSGSSYNEQFF. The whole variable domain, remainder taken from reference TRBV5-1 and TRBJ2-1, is KAGVTQTPRYLIKTRGQQVTLSCSPISGHRSVSWYQQTPGQGLQFLFEYFSETQRNKGNFPGRFSGRQFSNSRSEMNVSTLELGDSALYLCASSIDSGSSYNEQFFGPGTRLTVL.

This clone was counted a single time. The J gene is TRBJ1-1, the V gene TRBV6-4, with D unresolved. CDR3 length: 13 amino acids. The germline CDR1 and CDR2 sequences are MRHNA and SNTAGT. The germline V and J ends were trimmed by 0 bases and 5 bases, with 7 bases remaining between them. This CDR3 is CASSDSGVTEAFF. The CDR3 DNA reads TGTGCCAGCAGTGACTCCGGGGTGACTGAAGCTTTCTTT.

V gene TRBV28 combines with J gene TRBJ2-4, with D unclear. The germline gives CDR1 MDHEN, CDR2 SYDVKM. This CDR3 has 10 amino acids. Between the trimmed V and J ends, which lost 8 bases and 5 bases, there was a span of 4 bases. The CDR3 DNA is TGTGCCAGCGGGCAAAACATTCAGTACTTC. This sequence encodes CASGQNIQYF.

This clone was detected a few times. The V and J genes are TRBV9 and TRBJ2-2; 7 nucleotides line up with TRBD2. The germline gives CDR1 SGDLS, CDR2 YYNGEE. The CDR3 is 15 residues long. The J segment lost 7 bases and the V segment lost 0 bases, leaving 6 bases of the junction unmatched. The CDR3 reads CASSVVGGNNGELFF. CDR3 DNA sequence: TGTGCCAGCAGCGTAGTCGGGGGGAATAACGGGGAGCTGTTTTTT.

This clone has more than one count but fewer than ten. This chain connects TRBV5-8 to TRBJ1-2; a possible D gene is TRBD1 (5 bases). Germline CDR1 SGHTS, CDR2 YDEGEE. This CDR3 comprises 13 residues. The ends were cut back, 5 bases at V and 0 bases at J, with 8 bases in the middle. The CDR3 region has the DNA TGTGCCAGCAGTCAGACAGCTAACTATGGCTACACCTTC. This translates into CASSQTANYGYTF. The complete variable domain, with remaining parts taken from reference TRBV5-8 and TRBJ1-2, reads EAGVTQSPTHLIKTRGQQATLRCSPISGHTSVYWYQQALGLGLQFLLWYDEGEERNRGNFPPRFSGRQFPNYSSELNVNALELEDSALYLCASSQTANYGYTFGSGTRLTVV.

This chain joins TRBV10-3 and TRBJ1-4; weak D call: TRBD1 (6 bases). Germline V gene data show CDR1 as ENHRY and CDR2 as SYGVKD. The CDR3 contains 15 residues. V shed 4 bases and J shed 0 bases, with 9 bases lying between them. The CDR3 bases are TGTGCCATCAGTGGGGAGGGGGCAACTAATGAAAAACTGTTTTTT. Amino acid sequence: CAISGEGATNEKLFF.

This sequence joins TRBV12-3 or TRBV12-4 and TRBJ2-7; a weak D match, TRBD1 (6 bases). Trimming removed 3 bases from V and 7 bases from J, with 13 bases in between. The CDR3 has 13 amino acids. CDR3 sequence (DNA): TGTGCCAGCAGTTTGACCAGGGGATGGGAGCAGTACTTC. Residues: CASSLTRGWEQYF.

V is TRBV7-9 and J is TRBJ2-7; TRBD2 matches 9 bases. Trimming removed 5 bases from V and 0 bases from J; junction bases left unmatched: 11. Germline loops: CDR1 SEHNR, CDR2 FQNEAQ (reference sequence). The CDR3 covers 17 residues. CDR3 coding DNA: TGTGCCAGCAGCCCCCCGATTGGCGGGGGGGACTCCTACGAGCAGTACTTC. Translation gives CASSPPIGGGDSYEQYF. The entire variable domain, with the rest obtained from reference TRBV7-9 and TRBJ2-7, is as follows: DTGVSQNPRHKITKRGQNVTFRCDPISEHNRLYWYRQTLGQGPEFLTYFQNEAQLEKSRLLSDRFSAERPKGSFSTLEIQRTEQGDSAMYLCASSPPIGGGDSYEQYFGPGTRLTVT.

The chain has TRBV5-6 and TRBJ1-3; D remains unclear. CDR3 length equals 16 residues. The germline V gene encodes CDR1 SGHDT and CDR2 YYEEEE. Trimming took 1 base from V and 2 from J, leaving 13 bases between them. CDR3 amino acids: CASSLLDRSAGNTIYF. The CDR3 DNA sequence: TGTGCCAGCAGCTTGCTGGATAGGAGTGCTGGAAACACCATATATTTT.

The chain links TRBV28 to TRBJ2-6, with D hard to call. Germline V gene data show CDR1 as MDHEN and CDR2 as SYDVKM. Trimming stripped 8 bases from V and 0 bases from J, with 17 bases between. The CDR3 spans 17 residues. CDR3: CASFPEASVSGANVLTF. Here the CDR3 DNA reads TGTGCCAGCTTCCCCGAGGCTAGTGTCTCTGGGGCCAACGTCCTGACTTTC.

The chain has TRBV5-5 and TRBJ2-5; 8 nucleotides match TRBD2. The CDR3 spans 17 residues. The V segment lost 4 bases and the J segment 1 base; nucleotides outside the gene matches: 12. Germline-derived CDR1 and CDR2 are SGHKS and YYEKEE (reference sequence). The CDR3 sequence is CASSRTGTRASQETQYF. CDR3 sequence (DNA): TGTGCCAGCAGCCGGACCGGGACTAGGGCGTCCCAAGAGACCCAGTACTTC.

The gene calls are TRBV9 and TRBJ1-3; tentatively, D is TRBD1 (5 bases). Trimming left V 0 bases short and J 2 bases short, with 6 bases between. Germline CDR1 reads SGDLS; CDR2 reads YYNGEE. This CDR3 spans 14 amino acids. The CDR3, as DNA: TGTGCCAGCAGCGTAGCACAGGCTGGAAACACCATATATTTT. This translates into CASSVAQAGNTIYF.

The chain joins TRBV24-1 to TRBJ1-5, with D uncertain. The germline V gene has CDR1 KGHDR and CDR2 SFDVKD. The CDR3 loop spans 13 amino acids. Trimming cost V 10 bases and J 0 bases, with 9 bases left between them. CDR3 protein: CATPRNSNQPQHF. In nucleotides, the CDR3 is TGTGCCACTCCCAGAAATAGCAATCAGCCCCAGCATTTT.

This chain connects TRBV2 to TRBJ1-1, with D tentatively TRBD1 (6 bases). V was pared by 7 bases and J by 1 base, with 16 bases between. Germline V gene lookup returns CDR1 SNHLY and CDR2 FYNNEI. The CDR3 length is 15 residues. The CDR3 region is CASTRTAGENTEAFF. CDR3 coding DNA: TGTGCCAGCACCCGAACGGCAGGGGAGAACACTGAAGCTTTCTTT.